The clone carrying this T cell receptor (beta chain) appeared a few times. Antigen unknown. Per germline, CDR1 DFQATT and CDR2 SNEGSKA (reference sequence). Trimming shortened V by 3 bases and J by 4 bases, and 10 bases separated the two germline ends. The CDR3 sequence is 13 residues long. These data originate in a study of CD8 T cells in ankylosing spondylitis. In making TCR beta libraries, quantitative 5'-RACE with molecular barcodes was used. TCRdb reprocessed the 5' RACE reads via MiXCR and lists one record per CDR3 protein. Of more than 650,000 distinct CDR3 sequences listed, 10% to 15% are singletons. Overall study findings and caveats: Several highly homologous variants formed a TCR beta motif that appeared characteristic of ankylosing spondylitis blood. Peripheral blood samples showed relatively rare disease-linked clones, and these clones were CD8+. Past research had described some motif variants in reactive arthritis synovial fluid and blood.

The sample comprised blood, either unsorted or a sorted T cell fraction (not recorded which). This chain joins TRBV20-1 and TRBJ1-3, with D possibly TRBD1 on 5 matching bases. This TCR was sampled from a male donor with ankylosing spondylitis. The CDR3 sequence: CSASRGVGNTIYF. DNA of the CDR3: TGCAGTGCTAGCCGAGGGGTAGGAAACACCATATATTTT.